Listed here are 4 T cell receptor beta chains from one sample, sequenced in a study of beta chain features in type 1 diabetes (dated by TCRdb to 2016 to 2019). The library was prepared using the immunoSEQ multiplex PCR assay. The High Capacity cDNA Reverse Transcription Kit was used to reverse transcribe all of the isolated RNA, meaning that expressed TCRB transcripts were what got sequenced. TCRdb's version of the immuneACCESS table is confined to in-frame rearrangements and falls short of the full clone set. An unresolved V gene accounts for under half of the shortfall where checked; the remainder is of unknown origin. Here the sample has some 60,000 clones; roughly 60% occur a single time. Over 2% of the sample comes from the top ten. The material sequenced was Tregs from blood. The sample's cell subset or site, from its label and the paper: regulatory CD4+ T cells. These receptors all come from a woman younger than 35 in good health.

The genes are TRBV10-3 and TRBJ1-5; D unclear. CDR3 size: 12 residues. Between the trimmed V and J ends, which lost 2 bases and 5 bases, there was a span of 4 bases. The V gene's germline CDR1 is ENHRY and CDR2 SYGVKD. The CDR3 DNA follows: TGTGCCATCAGTGAGGTATATCAGCCCCAGCATTTT. Translated: CAISEVYQPQHF.

On this clone itself: The junction departs from germline at one end; a sequencing error may be responsible. This rearrangement joins TRBV20-1 to TRBJ1-5; 7 bases are shared with TRBD1. The CDR3 length is 11 residues. The germline CDR1 and CDR2 sequences are DFQATT and SNEGSKA (reference sequence). CDR3 amino acids: CNAKRQGDQHF. The CDR3 region has the DNA TGCAATGCTAAAAGACAGGGAGACCAGCATTTT.

This chain joins TRBV7-2 and TRBJ2-7; maybe TRBD1 (6 bases). The CDR3 has 14 amino acids. V lost 4 bases and J lost 5, with 15 bases in between. Per the germline V gene, CDR1 is SGHTA and CDR2 is FQGNSA. CDR3 amino acids: CASSSQQGRNEQYF. CDR3 nucleotide sequence: TGTGCCAGCAGCTCCCAACAGGGTAGGAACGAGCAGTACTTC.

The V call is TRBV7-2, the J call TRBJ2-7; the match to TRBD2 covers 10 bases. V dropped 5 bases and J dropped 0; count of bases not matched to a gene: 7. The germline CDR1 and CDR2 sequences are SGHTA and FQGNSA. This CDR3 region has 16 residues. CDR3 in DNA: TGTGCCAGCAGCCGCGGTAGCGGGGGGCTCTCCTACGAGCAGTACTTC. Translation: CASSRGSGGLSYEQYF.